The entry below describes one TCR beta chain. Its recognized antigen is unknown. There are no base qualities to consult, and no much larger clone falls within one base. These data belong to a study of cytomegalovirus exposure and HLA in healthy donors (dated by TCRdb to about 2017). With respect to the entire study: In an earlier analysis of under 750 of the donors, under 300 Gb of sequence data and approximately 120 million unique TCR beta sequences from 180 million or so T cells were reported. HLA typing covered class I and class II loci at four-digit resolution. In the later analysis, no new phenotypic data were used to find candidate immune exposures; instead, reliance was placed on TCR beta sequences and their occurrence across donors. Every discovery cohort repertoire had been produced on one sequencing platform. An early release that covered roughly 600 HLA-typed donors contained around 300 gigabases of sequencing data and 75 million to 100 million unique TCR sequences. A later genetic analysis used genome-wide SNP genotypes for about 60% of the 666 donors, treating that subset as a discovery cohort. High-throughput TCR immunosequencing, statistical association of individual TCRs with disease status, and machine learning were combined to predict cytomegalovirus infection status. The study aimed to test whether signatures of past pathogen exposure could be identified by cataloging public T cell receptors. Because of strong linkage in the cohort, roughly five DR-DQ haplotypes were treated as single units for association and clustering. Donor age, sex, ethnicity and CMV serostatus were compiled alongside the repertoire data. Among 398 genotyped donors of the cohort, an average of around 220,000 unique TCR beta nucleotide sequences was sequenced per donor, of which roughly 17% were non-productive. Of the roughly 400 genotyped donors, approximately 80% fell in the genetic ancestry cluster associated with self-reported Caucasian donors. Typing coverage varied by locus: roughly 629-630 donors for A, B, C, DRB1 and DQB1; around 560 for DQA1; 606 for DPA1; under 490 for DPB1. A later analysis re-analyzed previously published TCR beta repertoires from 660 or so donors and added high-resolution HLA genotyping to study TCR occurrence patterns. The study used immunosequencing to profile the T cell repertoires of 666 subjects and linked those repertoires to cytomegalovirus serostatus. In addition to the first cohort of 500 to 850 subjects, a separate validation cohort of over 90 different subjects was used. To decide whether each TCR beta V gene segment behaved as functional or pseudogenic, an earlier analysis of approximately 600 of the donors relied on high-throughput TCR beta sequencing. Study-level results and caveats: Compared with the approximately 670-donor mean, donors in an Asian-associated ancestry cluster had fewer N-insertions in productive TCRs, according to a later genetic analysis. Because counts were too low, roughly 17 rarely observed V segments, including chromosome 9 orphons, were left out of the earlier analysis of over 550 of the donors. Across donors, most TCR sequences were observed very rarely, whereas some public TCRs were present in many individuals. In a later genetic analysis, a missense DCLRE1C variant was associated with V-gene and J-gene trimming of TCR beta chains, and the association was replicated in an independent cohort. A later analysis found that most CMV-associated TCR beta chains appeared HLA-restricted, with HLA associations seemingly driven largely by CMV exposure. A further reported finding was that TCR beta sequences accurately predicted the HLA-A and HLA-B alleles for most subjects in the first cohort. According to a later analysis, TCR association rates differed among HLA loci, with DRB1 alleles showing the most associated TCRs and HLA-C alleles showing the fewest. The sequencing pipeline was judged likely to have produced a cluster of highly shared sequence variants as a technical artifact. Roughly uniform sequencing depth across donors was assumed in presence/absence analyses, although this assumption may not hold. For the cohort, immune exposure information was limited to CMV serostatus. In this cohort, only TCR beta chains were sequenced, and detectable features were limited by the absence of alpha or paired-chain data. When HLA alleles, especially DR and DQ, strongly co-occurred, TCR associations were difficult to assign to individual alleles. In a later analysis, over 15,000 TCR beta sequences were associated with specific HLA alleles at a false discovery rate of 0.05. A later analysis found that HLA-associated TCR beta chains were more clonally expanded and had lower generation probabilities than equally common non-associated chains. The classifier was reported to diagnose cytomegalovirus status with high specificity and sensitivity in both the original cohort and the validation cohort. In vitro tests confirmed that a few of the cytomegalovirus-associated TCR beta chains recognize cytomegalovirus antigens. The study listed 170 or so TCR beta chains as associated with cytomegalovirus. Because some donors lacked HLA typing at each locus, the association tests relied only on the typed subset. Because the 87-base-pair reads could not distinguish some IMGT-functional V segments, including TRBV6-2 and TRBV6-3, those segments were excluded. In an earlier analysis of about 540 of the donors, most TCR beta V segments were observed in productive rearrangements about 87% or about 30% of the time, broadly matching IMGT annotations. The authors suggested that the approach could potentially be extended to other disease states and immunological phenotypes. Linkage disequilibrium might explain the correlated functional status among segregating V segments, but an unknown experimental factor could not be ruled out. A later analysis reported that several top co-occurrence clusters appeared linked to parvovirus B19, influenza, CMV and Epstein-Barr virus.

The cohort was made up of several hundred healthy bone marrow donors. All cohort members were sampled while nominally healthy, although unrecorded immune exposures were likely present. The donor tested CMV seronegative, placing the donor among the 350 to 400 seronegative members of the cohort. Every donor gave a peripheral blood sample, and the peripheral blood mononuclear cells from that sample were used for TCR beta sequencing. The Qiagen DNeasy Blood Extraction Kit was used to extract genomic DNA from the blood cell samples. Clipping removes 1 base from V and 0 bases from J, with 5 as the unmatched junction base count. Via the germline V gene, CDR1 is SGHTA and CDR2 FQGTGA. There are 18 amino acids in the CDR3, from cysteine to phenylalanine inclusive. The kept DNA is CDR3 alone, 54 bases in frame from the first base. The library was built by means of the immunoSEQ multiplex PCR assay. A mixture of 60 forward primers for TCR Vbeta segments and 13 reverse primers for TCR Jbeta segments was used in the multiplex PCR. A multiplex PCR assay on genomic DNA amplified the CDR3 region of rearranged TCR beta genes. The Illumina HiSeq System was used to sequence the amplified TCR beta libraries as 87-base-pair reads. The authors' analysis ran thus. In a later analysis, roughly 80 million unique TCR beta chains were counted across the roughly 700 repertoires, and roughly 11 million of these chains were shared by at least two donors. Raw reads were error-corrected and collapsed into unique sequences with a nearest-neighbor algorithm that merged closely related sequences to remove PCR and sequencing errors. To assign V, D and J gene segments, CDR3 sequences were aligned to IMGT reference sequences. For a sequence to be retained, a match of at least six nucleotides was required to both a V gene segment and a J gene segment. Rearrangements were classified as productive when the CDR3 lacked stop codons and remained in frame with V and J, and all other rearrangements were classified as non-productive. Following IMGT convention, CDR3 was defined as the stretch from the second conserved V-encoded cysteine up to the conserved J-encoded phenylalanine. In an earlier analysis of around 640 of the donors, sequences lacking an unambiguous match to a single V gene segment were excluded. An earlier analysis of several hundred of the donors classified V segments as functional when productive rearrangements were above 56.7% and as segregating when the standard deviation between donors was above 5%. To diagnose cytomegalovirus status from the catalog of TCR beta chain sequences, a statistical classification framework was built. A later analysis assigned V and J genes by comparing TCR nucleotide sequences with IMGT/GENE-DB human TR gene sequences. In a later analysis, CDR3 sequences and most-parsimonious VDJ recombination scenarios were assigned using the TCRdist pipeline. In a later analysis, each TCR beta chain was defined by its CDR3 amino acid sequence together with its V-gene family, and reads lacking a unique V-gene family were excluded. As a way to deal with suspected cross-contamination and a sequencing artifact, a later analysis dropped roughly 620 nucleotide sequences that were highly shared and had low generation probability. In a later analysis, a clonal expansion index for each public chain was calculated from normalized within-repertoire ranks of inferred template counts. In a later analysis, generation probabilities were computed with a VDJ recombination model fitted to out-of-frame rearrangements, and the resulting probabilities were checked against IGoR. In a later analysis, hypergeometric tests were used to score TCR-TCR, TCR-HLA and TCR-CMV co-occurrence, with a repertoire-size bias correction applied to TCR pairs. To estimate false discovery rates, a later analysis permuted the HLA or CMV assignments 20 times. In a later analysis, co-occurring TCRs were grouped using DBSCAN, and TCRdist sequence similarity was added for clustering within HLA-allele-positive subsets. For co-occurrence clustering, repertoires with fewer than 30,000 or more than 120,000 public chains were excluded, along with roughly five repertoires with anomalous nucleotide sharing. This is the immuneACCESS table as TCRdb keeps it, with only in-frame sequences that have V and J called. A part of the clones is gone; compared with another copy, unresolved V genes explain less than half, and the rest is unexplained. Clonal size and the V and J genes are those of that table, whereas D and trimming came from the DNA. For this sample there are about 230,000 clones; 70% to 85% appear just once. Jointly, the top ten make up 0.55% to 0.7% of the sample.

The sequencing input was PBMCs. The V and J genes are TRBV7-3 and TRBJ2-6; 8 nucleotides in the junction match TRBD2. The sequence came from a woman aged 40 to 50 in good health and CMV-seronegative. The CDR3 protein is CASSLRGRGGSGANVLTF. In nucleotide form, the sequence is TGTGCCAGCAGCTTAAGGGGCCGGGGGGGCTCTGGGGCCAACGTCCTGACTTTC. Here the CDR3 is joined to the reference TRBV7-3 and TRBJ2-6 genes, and the full variable domain is: GAGVSQTPSNKVTEKGKYVELRCDPISGHTALYWYRQSLGQGPEFLIYFQGTGAADDSGLPNDRFFAVRPEGSVSTLKIQRTERGDSAVYLCASSLRGRGGSGANVLTFGAGSRLTVL.